This T cell receptor beta chain was found in a study of blood T cell repertoires in COVID-19. Background on the study: The cDNA or gDNA used as material had been derived from T cells, B-cell-depleted T cells, or PBMCs.

CDR3 length: 16 amino acids. With 4 bases clipped from V and 0 bases from J, the junction kept 5 bases outside the gene matches. Germline V CDR1 and CDR2: SGHRS, YFSETQ. Methods used by the authors: Estimation of nucleated cell counts relied on the amplification of reference gene primers. Method: immunoSEQ multiplex PCR; TCRdb's copy keeps in-frame clones and lacks some. V and J calls and clone size follow that table, whereas D and trimming were derived from the DNA. This sample has under 350,000 clones, with about 89% found just once. Sequenced input: PBMCs or T cells enriched from blood (not recorded which). The source is a woman between 18 and 30 years old who had recovered from COVID-19. The rearrangement joins TRBV5-1 to TRBJ2-2; 8 nucleotides agree with TRBD1. CDR3 residues: CASSIGQGSNTGELFF. The CDR3 region has the DNA TGCGCCAGCAGCATTGGACAGGGATCGAACACCGGGGAGCTGTTTTTT.